Listed below are T cell receptor beta chains from one sample, sequenced in a study of shared clonotypes between healthy human individuals. Clones were read by immunoSEQ multiplex PCR, and TCRdb kept only the in-frame ones, dropping some. Of millions of clones in the sample, just over 90% were seen once. The sequenced material came from naive CD4+ T cells sorted from blood. The receptors here all came from a young man in good health. Both conserved end residues are part of each CDR3. A D gene is named only where the DNA matches it firmly. Size values are once, few and many counts, or a class for expanded clones, and some rows have none.

d_call,j_call,clone_size,v_call,cdr3_aa,cdr3_nt
.,TRBJ2-7,.,TRBV30,CAWSNRPSGEQYF,TGTGCCTGGAGTAACCGACCCTCGGGGGAGCAGTACTTC
.,TRBJ1-5,.,TRBV14,CASSQGGNQPQHF,TGTGCCAGCAGCCAAGGAGGGAATCAGCCCCAGCATTTT
.,TRBJ2-1,.,TRBV11-3,CASSPPGRNEQFF,TGTGCCAGCAGCCCACCTGGGCGCAATGAGCAGTTCTTC
.,TRBJ2-1,.,TRBV13,CASSLTRSSYNEQFF,TGTGCCAGCAGCTTAACCCGTAGCTCCTACAATGAGCAGTTCTTC
.,TRBJ1-3,.,TRBV4-1,CASSQTGTGNTIYF,TGCGCCAGCAGCCAGACGGGGACGGGAAACACCATATATTTT
.,TRBJ2-1,.,TRBV6-1,CASRASYNEQFF,TGTGCCAGCAGGGCTTCCTACAATGAGCAGTTCTTC
TRBD1,TRBJ1-1,.,TRBV6-4,CASSETSGGTEAFF,TGTGCCAGCAGTGAAACATCAGGGGGCACTGAAGCTTTCTTT
.,TRBJ2-5,.,TRBV5-1,CASSLAGGPEETQYF,TGCGCCAGCAGCTTGGCCGGGGGCCCTGAGGAGACCCAGTACTTC
.,TRBJ1-1,.,TRBV29-1,CSGGGAGWTEAFF,TGCAGCGGGGGTGGGGCAGGGTGGACTGAAGCTTTCTTT
.,TRBJ2-7,.,TRBV4-1,CASSHPNEGPYEQYF,TGCGCCAGCAGCCACCCTAATGAGGGCCCCTACGAGCAGTACTTC
.,TRBJ2-1,.,TRBV7-2,CASSLGNRLLKHNEQFF,TGTGCCAGCAGCTTAGGGAATCGACTTCTCAAACACAATGAGCAGTTCTTC
.,TRBJ1-1,once,TRBV5-4,CASSLYSGLNTEAFF,TGTGCCAGCAGCTTGTATTCGGGACTGAACACTGAAGCTTTCTTT